This entry lists 2 T cell receptor beta chains sequenced from one sample in a study of T cell responses to AZD1222 COVID-19 vaccine. TCRdb keeps only in-frame clones here, not all; method: immunoSEQ multiplex PCR. The sample holds under 35,000 clones; approximately 93% are singletons and the top ten take under 60%. The source was peripheral blood, collected on day 0 of AZD1222 vaccination. Receptors originate from an adult in good health.

The rearrangement uses TRBV7-2 and TRBJ1-5, with D possibly matching TRBD1 (6 bases). Between the trimmed V and J ends, which lost 5 bases and 3 bases, there was a span of 17 bases. Germline V lookup: CDR1 SGHTA, CDR2 FQGNSA. The CDR3 covers 16 residues. The CDR3 is CASSTRGRGVNQPQHF. The CDR3 nucleotides are TGTGCCAGCAGCACCCGGGGCAGGGGAGTCAATCAGCCCCAGCATTTT.

V and J are TRBV19 and TRBJ1-2; possible D gene TRBD1, 5 bases. Germline CDR1 and CDR2: LNHDA and SQIVND (reference sequence). V was cut by 8 bases and J by 2 bases, with 15 bases left in between. The CDR3 is made up of 14 amino acids. The CDR3 sequence: CASAVLGGNYGYTF. The CDR3, as DNA: TGTGCCAGTGCCGTTCTCGGGGGGAACTATGGCTACACCTTC.